This TCR beta chain was sequenced for a study of type 1 regulatory T cells. Study in general: This in vitro CD4 product, T-allo10, is enriched for Tr1 cells and alloantigen-specific.

Worth noting for this clonotype: Its antigen remains unidentified.

Trimming took 2 bases from V and 4 from J, leaving 9 bases between them. The germline CDR1 and CDR2 sequences are MNHEY and SVGAGI. The CDR3 extends over 13 amino acids. MiXCR was run by TCRdb on the reads, yielding one entry per CDR3 protein. The repertoire holds 40,000 to 50,000 distinct CDR3 sequences, with over 9% as singletons. The gene calls are TRBV6-5 and TRBJ2-7; TRBD2 is a possible D gene (5 bases). The sequence was obtained from a human donor in good health. The sequencing sample was made of cultured non-Tr1 T cells, either the whole culture or a sorted T cell fraction (not recorded which). CDR3 amino acids: CASSYGLRYEQYF. The CDR3 region has the DNA TGTGCCAGCAGTTACGGACTTAGATACGAGCAGTACTTC.